This TCR beta chain derives from a study of OX40 agonist ivuxolimab in advanced cancers. Sequenced by immunoSEQ multiplex PCR; TCRdb stores in-frame clones only, minus some. In the table there are 65,000 to 80,000 clones, 65% to 85% of which are singletons. The clonotype comes from an adult with an advanced solid tumor such as melanoma, head and neck, liver or kidney cancer. This sample comprised CD4+ or CD8+ T cells sorted from blood, obtained in a trial of the OX40 agonist ivuxolimab.

The CDR3 reads CASSLSGRRALHF. CDR3 nucleotides: TGTGCCAGCAGTCTGTCGGGGCGCCGGGCCCTCCACTTT. The chain carries TRBV28 and TRBJ1-6, with D tentatively TRBD1 (5 bases). The CDR3 sequence is 13 residues long. Trimming cost V 5 bases and J 14 bases, with 16 bases left between them. Germline V CDR1 and CDR2: MDHEN, SYDVKM. The full variable domain, its missing parts supplied by reference TRBV28 and TRBJ1-6, is DVKVTQSSRYLVKRTGEKVFLECVQDMDHENMFWYRQDPGLGLRLIYFSYDVKMKEKGDIPEGYSVSREKKERFSLILESASTNQTSMYLCASSLSGRRALHFGNGTRLTVT.